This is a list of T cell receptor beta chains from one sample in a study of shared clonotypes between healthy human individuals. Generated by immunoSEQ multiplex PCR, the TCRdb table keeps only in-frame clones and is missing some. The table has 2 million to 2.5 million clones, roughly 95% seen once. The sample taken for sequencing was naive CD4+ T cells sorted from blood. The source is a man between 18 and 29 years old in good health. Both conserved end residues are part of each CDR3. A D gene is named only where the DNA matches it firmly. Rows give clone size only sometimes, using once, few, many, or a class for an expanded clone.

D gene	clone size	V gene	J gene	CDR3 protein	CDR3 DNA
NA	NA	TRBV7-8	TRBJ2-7	CASSDQGQRSEQYF	TGTGCCAGCAGCGATCAGGGGCAGAGGAGCGAGCAGTACTTC
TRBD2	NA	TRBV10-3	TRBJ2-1	CAITPAGSYNEQFF	TGTGCCATCACCCCAGCGGGATCCTACAATGAGCAGTTCTTC
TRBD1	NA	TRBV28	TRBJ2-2	CASSSGQGAGGELFF	TGTGCCAGCAGTTCCGGACAGGGGGCTGGCGGGGAGCTGTTTTTT
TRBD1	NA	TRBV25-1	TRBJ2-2	CASSKTGTQNTGELFF	TGTGCCAGCAGTAAGACAGGGACCCAGAACACCGGGGAGCTGTTTTTT
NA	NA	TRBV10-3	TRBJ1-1	CAISVSRVGDTEAFF	TGTGCCATCAGTGTGTCGCGGGTGGGGGATACTGAAGCTTTCTTT
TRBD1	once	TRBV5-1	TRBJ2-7	CASRPTGVYEQYF	TGCGCCAGCAGACCTACAGGGGTCTACGAGCAGTACTTC
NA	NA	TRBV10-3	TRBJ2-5	CAISESGETGGLDF	TGTGCCATCAGTGAGTCGGGGGAGACCGGGGGATTGGACTTC
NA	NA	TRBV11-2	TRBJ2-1	CASSLVHLAPNNEQFF	TGTGCCAGCAGCTTAGTCCACCTCGCACCCAACAATGAGCAGTTCTTC
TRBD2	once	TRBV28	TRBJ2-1	CASSLPRTSVGEQFF	TGTGCCAGCAGTTTACCCCGGACTAGCGTGGGTGAGCAGTTCTTC
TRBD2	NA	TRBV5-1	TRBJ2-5	CASTPSGARETQYF	TGCGCCAGCACCCCTAGCGGGGCCCGAGAGACCCAGTACTTC
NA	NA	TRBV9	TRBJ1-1	CASSPFVGSEAFF	TGTGCCAGCAGCCCCTTCGTGGGCTCTGAAGCTTTCTTT
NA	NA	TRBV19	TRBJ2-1	CASTPDSGPYNEQFF	TGTGCCAGTACCCCAGACAGCGGACCTTACAATGAGCAGTTCTTC
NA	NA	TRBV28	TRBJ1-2	CASSLSRTSSSYGYTF	TGTGCCAGCAGTTTATCCCGAACTTCTTCCAGCTATGGCTACACCTTC
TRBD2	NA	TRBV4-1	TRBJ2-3	CASSQEDTSGGSTDTQYF	TGCGCCAGCAGCCAAGAGGATACTAGCGGGGGTAGCACAGATACGCAGTATTTT
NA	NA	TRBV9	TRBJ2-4	CASSGSENIQYF	TGTGCCAGCAGCGGCTCAGAAAACATTCAGTACTTC
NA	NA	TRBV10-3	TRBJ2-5	CAIRYSLMQETQYF	TGTGCCATCAGATACAGCCTAATGCAAGAGACCCAGTACTTC
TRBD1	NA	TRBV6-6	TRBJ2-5	CASTARDRGQETQYF	TGTGCCAGCACAGCCAGGGACAGGGGGCAAGAGACCCAGTACTTC